One sample yielded the 2 T cell receptor beta chains listed below, sequenced in a study of shared clonotypes between healthy human individuals. Only in-frame clones appear in the TCRdb table, and some are missing; sequencing was by immunoSEQ multiplex PCR. The table lists approximately 2.1 million clones, over 90% of them singletons. Sequenced material: naive CD4+ T cells from PBMCs. Subset denoted: CD45RA+ positively selected. These receptors were taken from a man younger than 35 in good health. Some clones in this sample may be carry-over from other donors' samples.

Details on this clone: The sample has other DNA sequences that encode this CDR3 too. The chain recombines TRBV7-3 with TRBJ1-1; D may be TRBD1 (5 bases). The germline V gene has CDR1 SGHTA and CDR2 FQGTGA. The CDR3 consists of 14 residues. V was cut by 2 bases and J by 4 bases, with 11 bases left in between. This chain's CDR3 is CASSLSGGSTEAFF. Written as DNA, the CDR3 is TGTGCCAGCAGCTTATCTGGGGGGAGCACTGAAGCTTTCTTT.

J is TRBJ2-1 and V is TRBV7-2; 7 bases line up with TRBD1. CDR1 SGHTA and CDR2 FQGNSA come from the germline V gene. This CDR3 is 15 amino acids long. The V segment lost 3 bases and the J segment 13 bases; nucleotides outside the gene matches: 15. CDR3 nucleotide sequence: TGTGCCAGCAGCTTGGACTCAACAGGGGCGAGGTACCAGTTCTTC. Amino acid sequence: CASSLDSTGARYQFF.